The TCR beta chain under discussion was sequenced for a study of post-analysis software for immune sequencing data. Study-wide results and caveats: Higher frequency in patients than in controls was seen for a handful of TRBV segments, with TRBV5-6, TRBV5-1 and TRBV20-1 among them.

The trim removed 6 bases at V and 9 bases at J, leaving 9 bases unmatched. The germline V gene has CDR1 MNHEY and CDR2 SVGAGI. The CDR3 runs to 14 residues. Worth noting for this clonotype: Its cognate antigen is unknown.

Sequencing libraries made from TCR beta cDNA carried unique molecular identifiers. TCRdb reanalysed the PCR reads using MiXCR and keeps one entry per CDR3 protein. This table holds around 400,000 distinct CDR3 sequences, roughly 38% found once. The chain uses TRBV6-5 and TRBJ1-4, with TRBD1 matching 8 bases. This clonotype was obtained from a girl aged 2 to 10 with multiple sclerosis. Input material: blood. The CDR3 is CASREDRGSKKLFF. In DNA form, the CDR3 reads TGTGCCAGCAGGGAAGACAGGGGCTCGAAAAAACTGTTTTTT.